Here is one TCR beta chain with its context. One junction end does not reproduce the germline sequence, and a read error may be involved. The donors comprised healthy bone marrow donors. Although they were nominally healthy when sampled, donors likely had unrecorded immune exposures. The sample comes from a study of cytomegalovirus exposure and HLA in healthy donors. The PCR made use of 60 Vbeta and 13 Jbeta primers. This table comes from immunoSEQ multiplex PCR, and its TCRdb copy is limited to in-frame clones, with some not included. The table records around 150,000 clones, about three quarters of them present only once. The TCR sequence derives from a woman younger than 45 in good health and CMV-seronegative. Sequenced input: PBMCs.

DNA for the CDR3: TGTGCCAGCAGCTTTGGTAGCGGCTATAGCTACACCTTC. This sequence encodes CASSFGSGYSYTF. The chain carries TRBV7-3 and TRBJ1-2; D remains unclear. CDR1 is SGHTA, CDR2 FQGTGA, per germline. CDR3 size: 13 residues. Full variable domain (rest looked up from reference TRBV7-3 and TRBJ1-2): GAGVSQTPSNKVTEKGKYVELRCDPISGHTALYWYRQSLGQGPEFLIYFQGTGAADDSGLPNDRFFAVRPEGSVSTLKIQRTERGDSAVYLCASSFGSGYSYTFGSGTRLTVV.